The clone carrying this TCR beta chain was detected a few times. The CDR3 covers 14 residues. In germline, CDR1 is MNHEY, CDR2 SMNVEV (reference sequence). The V end was cut by 3 bases, the J end by 5 bases, with 13 bases between. The sample belongs to a study of blood T cells in healthy people across ages. The second PCR ran about 6 to 12 cycles with a sample-barcoded 5' primer and J-beta primers. TCRdb independently ran MiXCR on the 5' RACE reads; one entry per CDR3 protein. The sample yields 1.8 million or so distinct CDR3 sequences, roughly 43% seen once. This sequence originates from a human donor in good health. V and J are TRBV27 and TRBJ2-5; possibly TRBD1 for D (6 bases). The sequenced material came from blood. CDR3 in DNA: TGTGCCAGCAGTTTTGGAGTAAGGGGGGAGACCCAGTACTTC. This sequence encodes CASSFGVRGETQYF.